The clone carrying this T cell receptor beta chain was counted between two and nine times. Its antigen is still unknown. The TCRbeta library incorporated unique molecular identifiers. A single record per CDR3 protein comes from TCRdb applying MiXCR to the PCR reads. The sample yields approximately 270,000 distinct CDR3 sequences, 24% seen once. These data come from a study of T-cell reconstitution after alpha-beta-depleted transplantation in children. Points from the study as a whole: By about two months after transplant, alpha-beta T cells reportedly arose from several hundred graft clones that had expanded. The main origin of T-cell counts and diversity one year after transplant was newly produced T cells.

The J segment lost 6 bases and the V segment lost 1 base, leaving 6 bases of the junction unmatched. Germline V gives CDR1 LGHNA, CDR2 YNFKEQ. This CDR3 contains 15 residues. This sample comprised PBMCs, mostly from graft donor cells, obtained 360 days after TCRalphabeta/CD19-depleted stem cell transplant. The chain joins TRBV4-2 to TRBJ2-7, with 10 positions matching TRBD2. The clonotype comes from a female patient younger than 10 who had a stem cell transplant for congenital amegakaryocytic thrombocytopenia, so the T cells may come from the graft donor. Here the CDR3 DNA reads TGTGCCAGCAGCCAAGTGCCTAGCGGGGGAGGCGAGCAGTACTTC. This translates into CASSQVPSGGGEQYF.